At least ten counts were recorded for the clone carrying this T cell receptor (beta chain). Its antigen is unknown. The data stem from a study of regulatory T cells in long-lasting Graves disease. Background on the study: More than 5 years of antithyroid drugs with positive TSH receptor antibodies defined persistent Graves' disease. Study-level results: New patients shared roughly 1,000 public clonotypes, fewer than the roughly 2,600 shared by persistent patients.

Construction of TCR beta libraries relied on iRepertoire HTBI primers and on Arm-PCR targeting CDR3 regions. Original processing notes: Identification of gene segments yielded approximately 62 TRBV and more than eleven TRBJ across samples. Each CDR3 protein is one row after TCRdb ran MiXCR on the multiplex PCR reads. The authors' filters were not applied to this entry. The table includes 310,000 or so distinct CDR3 sequences, about 18% detected once. Time point reported: persistent/refractory GD, antithyroid drugs over 5 years with positive TRAb. PBMCs provided the RNA from which the TCR library was made. The source is a female donor with Graves disease. The sequencing here drew on peripheral blood mononuclear cells (PBMCs), taken when the disease was refractory, from a patient treated with antithyroid drugs.

The CDR3 sequence: CASSEGRDRETQYF. Written as DNA, the CDR3 is TGTGCCAGCAGTGAAGGCAGGGATCGAGAGACCCAGTACTTC. The chain carries TRBV2 and TRBJ2-5, with D tentatively TRBD1 (5 bases). CDR3 length equals 14 residues. Trimming took off 1 base at V and 4 bases at J, with 10 bases between the two ends. CDR1 is SNHLY and CDR2 is FYNNEI in the germline V gene.